The 22 T cell receptor beta chains presented below share a single source sample, sequenced in a study of neoadjuvant nivolumab and ipilimumab in lung cancer. The method was immunoSEQ multiplex PCR; TCRdb's version includes in-frame clones alone and lacks a portion of them. Found here are 26,000 or so clones, around 80% of them singletons; the top ten hold approximately 5.9%. The material was peripheral blood, obtained before neoadjuvant nivolumab, alone or with ipilimumab. These receptors originate from an adult with non-small cell lung cancer.

The V gene is TRBV5-1, the J gene TRBJ2-5; no firm D call. CDR3 length: 15 amino acids. V was cut by 4 bases and J by 4 bases, with 17 bases left in between. Germline V gives CDR1 SGHRS, CDR2 YFSETQ. CDR3 DNA sequence: TGCGCCAGCAGCACCCCCCAGGTGGGCGGAGAGACCCAGTACTTC. Protein sequence: CASSTPQVGGETQYF.

The chain has TRBV19 and TRBJ1-5, with D possibly matching TRBD1 (6 bases). Germline loops: CDR1 LNHDA, CDR2 SQIVND (reference sequence). The germline V and J ends were trimmed by 9 bases and 0 bases, with 9 bases remaining between them. The CDR3 is 13 amino acids. The CDR3 loop is CASRGDSNQPQHF. CDR3 bases: TGTGCCAGCAGGGGCGATAGCAATCAGCCCCAGCATTTT. Together with reference TRBV19 and TRBJ1-5, the CDR3 gives the full variable domain: DGGITQSPKYLFRKEGQNVTLSCEQNLNHDAMYWYRQDPGQGLRLIYYSQIVNDFQKGDIAEGYSVSREKKESFPLTVTSAQKNPTAFYLCASRGDSNQPQHFGDGTRLSIL.

The sample holds a few counts of this clone. The CDR3 DNA follows: TGTGCCAGCAGCTGGACAGGGGGAGGATCACCCCTCCACTTT. It is translated as CASSWTGGGSPLHF. The rearrangement joins TRBV7-9 to TRBJ1-6; 10 nucleotides agree with TRBD1. This CDR3 comprises 14 residues. Germline trimming cut 4 bases from V and 10 bases from J; bases unmatched to any gene: 4. The germline V gene encodes CDR1 SEHNR and CDR2 FQNEAQ (reference sequence).

The rearrangement uses TRBV9 and TRBJ1-1; TRBD1 agrees at 8 bases. The V segment lost 4 bases and the J segment 0 bases; nucleotides outside the gene matches: 5. CDR1 is SGDLS and CDR2 is YYNGEE in the germline V gene. The CDR3 covers 15 residues. CDR3 region: CASSPSGGVNTEAFF. CDR3 nucleotides: TGTGCCAGCAGCCCCTCAGGGGGCGTGAACACTGAAGCTTTCTTT.

In DNA form, the CDR3 reads TGTGCCAGCAGCCTTAGAGGGGTGGTTAGCAATCAGCCCCAGCATTTT. This sequence encodes CASSLRGVVSNQPQHF. The rearrangement links TRBV5-5 to TRBJ1-5, with D tentatively TRBD1 (5 bases). Trimming left V 4 bases short and J 0 bases short, with 14 bases between. Looked up from germline, CDR1 is SGHKS and CDR2 is YYEKEE (reference sequence). The CDR3 is 16 residues long.

The J gene is TRBJ2-3, the V gene TRBV6-5; D possibly corresponds to TRBD2 (7 bases). With 8 bases removed from V and 2 bases from J, the gap between germline ends came to 8 bases. The CDR3 is 12 amino acids. Germline assignment: CDR1 MNHEY and CDR2 SVGAGI. As DNA, the CDR3 is TGTGCCAGCGGGGGGGCCACAGATACGCAGTATTTT. Its translation: CASGGATDTQYF.

The rearrangement uses TRBV5-4 and TRBJ2-5; no clear D gene. V shed 1 base and J shed 3 bases, with 10 bases lying between them. In germline, CDR1 is SGHNT, CDR2 YYREEE (reference sequence). The CDR3 totals 14 residues. CDR3 DNA sequence: TGTGCCAGCAGCTTGTCGGGCAGTAAAGAGACCCAGTACTTC. It yields the protein CASSLSGSKETQYF.

The CDR3 is CASSRARGRGEAFF. Written as DNA, the CDR3 is TGTGCCAGCAGTAGAGCAAGGGGGCGCGGTGAAGCTTTCTTT. The chain couples TRBV2 to TRBJ1-1, with 7 bases identical to TRBD1. The CDR3 contains 14 residues. Trimming cost V 5 bases and J 7 bases; bases outside gene matches: 10. From germline, CDR1 is SNHLY and CDR2 FYNNEI.

This chain joins TRBV6-1 and TRBJ1-5; TRBD1 matches 10 bases. This CDR3 spans 14 amino acids. The germline CDR1 and CDR2 sequences are MNHNS and SASEGT. Trimming at V came to 9 bases and at J to 8 bases, leaving 10 bases not matched to a gene. For the CDR3, the DNA is TGTGCCAGTTCATGGGACAGGGGAGTTGAGCCCCAGCATTTT. Protein sequence: CASSWDRGVEPQHF.

The chain recombines TRBV7-2 with TRBJ1-2; perhaps TRBD1 as D (6 bases). From germline, CDR1 is SGHTA and CDR2 FQGNSA. V was cut by 5 bases and J by 3 bases, with 13 bases left in between. The length of the CDR3 is 14 residues. As DNA, the CDR3 is TGTGCCAGCAGCCGGGGGGCCTGGGACTATGGCTACACCTTC. As protein: CASSRGAWDYGYTF.

V usage is TRBV29-1 and J usage is TRBJ2-3; tentatively, D is TRBD2 (5 bases). V was pared by 1 base and J by 2 bases, with 10 bases between. This CDR3 contains 14 residues. Looked up from germline, CDR1 is SQVTM and CDR2 is ANQGSEA. This CDR3 reads CSVEGRDPTDTQYF. CDR3 nucleotides: TGCAGCGTTGAAGGACGGGATCCCACAGATACGCAGTATTTT.

J is TRBJ2-7 and V is TRBV5-1; TRBD1 matches at 11 bases. This CDR3 is built from 15 residues. Germline-derived CDR1 and CDR2 are SGHRS and YFSETQ. V dropped 3 bases and J dropped 1; count of bases not matched to a gene: 3. The CDR3 nucleotides are TGCGCCAGCAGCTCGGGACAGGGGGAATCCTACGAGCAGTACTTC. Amino acid sequence: CASSSGQGESYEQYF.

The J gene is TRBJ2-3, the V gene TRBV10-1; 11 nucleotides agree with TRBD2. This CDR3 has 18 amino acids. The V segment lost 3 bases and the J segment 3 bases; nucleotides outside the gene matches: 11. Germline values: CDR1 WNHNN, CDR2 SYGVQD (reference sequence). CDR3 region: CASSEHPPGLAVTDTQYF. The CDR3 DNA reads TGCGCCAGCAGTGAACATCCCCCGGGACTAGCGGTTACAGATACGCAGTATTTT.

This clone has more than one count but fewer than ten. The V and J genes are TRBV18 and TRBJ2-7; D tentatively reads TRBD1 or TRBD2 (5 bases each). The V gene lost 0 bases and the J gene lost 0 bases, with 9 bases spanning the gap. The CDR3 covers 15 residues. The germline gives CDR1 KGHSH, CDR2 LQKENI. The CDR3 DNA is TGTGCCAGCTCACCACCCGCGAGGGGCTCCTACGAGCAGTACTTC. Protein sequence: CASSPPARGSYEQYF.

This clone is a singleton in its sample. The chain recombines TRBV10-1 with TRBJ1-1; the D gene is possibly TRBD1 (5 bases). The ends were cut back, 8 bases at V and 1 base at J, with 8 bases in the middle. Germline values: CDR1 WNHNN, CDR2 SYGVQD (reference sequence). The CDR3 runs to 12 residues. The CDR3 region is CASETGNTEAFF. DNA for the CDR3: TGCGCCAGCGAAACAGGGAACACTGAAGCTTTCTTT.

The CDR3 region has the DNA TGTGCCAGCAGCACGGGGACTGAAGCTTTCTTT. Encoded protein: CASSTGTEAFF. The chain recombines TRBV2 with TRBJ1-1; D not resolved. Germline lookup yields CDR1 SNHLY and CDR2 FYNNEI. The CDR3 sequence is 11 residues long. V lost 6 bases, J lost 5 bases, and 7 bases lay in between.

This chain joins TRBV4-3 and TRBJ1-6; D remains ambiguous. The CDR3 runs 16 residues. CDR1 and CDR2 from the germline V gene are LGHNA and YSLEER. The germline V and J ends were trimmed by 4 bases and 1 base, with 11 bases remaining between them. The CDR3 sequence is CASSPTTRSYNSPLHF. For the CDR3, the DNA is TGCGCCAGCAGCCCGACCACGAGGTCCTATAATTCACCCCTCCACTTT.

A single count supports this clone. The V call is TRBV5-4, the J call TRBJ1-4; D uncertain. The CDR3 is made up of 15 amino acids. V lost 0 bases to trimming and J lost 1 base, with 7 bases between them. Germline loops: CDR1 SGHNT, CDR2 YYREEE (reference sequence). The CDR3 region is CASSLDTGTNEKLFF. The CDR3 DNA reads TGTGCCAGCAGCTTGGATACCGGAACTAATGAAAAACTGTTTTTT.

The rearrangement joins TRBV4-2 to TRBJ1-2; D not certain. This CDR3 contains 14 residues. CDR1 and CDR2 from the germline V gene are LGHNA and YNFKEQ. Trimming took 0 bases from V and 8 from J, leaving 13 bases between them. Here the CDR3 DNA reads TGTGCCAGCAGCCAAGACGGGTCTTCGGGCGGCTACACCTTC. It translates to CASSQDGSSGGYTF.

The chain combines TRBV7-3 with TRBJ2-1, with 11 bases lining up with TRBD2. There are 16 residues in the CDR3. Unmatched junction bases numbered 8, after V lost 3 bases and J lost 7 bases. From germline, CDR1 is SGHTA and CDR2 FQGTGA. Here the CDR3 reads CASSFHASGGWNEQFF. The CDR3 nucleotides read TGTGCCAGCAGCTTTCATGCTAGCGGGGGGTGGAATGAGCAGTTCTTC.

The chain joins TRBV9 to TRBJ2-7; TRBD2 agrees at 8 bases. The V and J ends lost 4 bases and 1 base, in that order; junction bases with no gene match: 7. CDR3 length: 15 amino acids. Germline V gene data show CDR1 as SGDLS and CDR2 as YYNGEE. The CDR3 is CASSTLAGGSYEQYF. In nucleotides, the CDR3 is TGTGCCAGCAGCACCCTCGCGGGGGGTTCCTACGAGCAGTACTTC.

This chain links TRBV18 with TRBJ2-1, with TRBD2 as a possible D gene (6 bases). V shed 4 bases and J shed 5 bases, with 9 bases lying between them. The V gene's germline CDR1 is KGHSH and CDR2 LQKENI. This CDR3 spans 13 amino acids. The CDR3 spells CASSRDSNNEQFF. The CDR3 DNA sequence: TGTGCCAGCTCACGGGACTCTAACAATGAGCAGTTCTTC.